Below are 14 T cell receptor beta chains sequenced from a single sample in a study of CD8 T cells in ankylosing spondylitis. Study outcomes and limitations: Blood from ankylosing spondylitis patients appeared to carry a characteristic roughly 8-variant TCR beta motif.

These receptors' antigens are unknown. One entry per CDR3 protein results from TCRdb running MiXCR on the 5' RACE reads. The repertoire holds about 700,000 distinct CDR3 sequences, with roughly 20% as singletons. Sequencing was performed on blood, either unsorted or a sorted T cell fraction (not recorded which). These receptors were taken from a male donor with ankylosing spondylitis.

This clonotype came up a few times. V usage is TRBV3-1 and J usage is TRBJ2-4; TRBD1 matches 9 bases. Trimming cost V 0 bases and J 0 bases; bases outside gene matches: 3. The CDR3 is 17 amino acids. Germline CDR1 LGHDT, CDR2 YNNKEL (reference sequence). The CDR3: CASSQDWGQGAKNIQYF. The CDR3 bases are TGTGCCAGCAGCCAAGATTGGGGACAGGGAGCCAAAAACATTCAGTACTTC.

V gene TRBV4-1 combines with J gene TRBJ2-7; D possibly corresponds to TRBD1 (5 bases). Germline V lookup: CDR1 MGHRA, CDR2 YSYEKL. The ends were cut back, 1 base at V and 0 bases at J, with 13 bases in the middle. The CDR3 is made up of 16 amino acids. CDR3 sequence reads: CASSQVRQGLSYEQYF. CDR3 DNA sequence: TGCGCCAGCAGCCAAGTTCGCCAGGGCCTCTCCTACGAGCAGTACTTC.

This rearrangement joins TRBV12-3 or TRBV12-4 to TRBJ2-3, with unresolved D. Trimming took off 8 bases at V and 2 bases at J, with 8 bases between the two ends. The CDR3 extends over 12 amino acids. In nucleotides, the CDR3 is TGTGCCAGCTGGGGAATCACAGATACGCAGTATTTT. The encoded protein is CASWGITDTQYF.

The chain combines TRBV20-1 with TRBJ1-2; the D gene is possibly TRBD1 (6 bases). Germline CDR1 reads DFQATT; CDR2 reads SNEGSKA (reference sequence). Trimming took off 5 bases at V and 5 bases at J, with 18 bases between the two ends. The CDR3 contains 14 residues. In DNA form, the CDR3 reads TGCAGTGCTTTTGACACAGGGATGGAATATGGCTACACCTTC. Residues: CSAFDTGMEYGYTF.

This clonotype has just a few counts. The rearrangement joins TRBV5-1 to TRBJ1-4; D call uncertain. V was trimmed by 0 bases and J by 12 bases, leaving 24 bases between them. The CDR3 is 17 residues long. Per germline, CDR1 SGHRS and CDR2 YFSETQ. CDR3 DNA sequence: TGCGCCAGCAGCTTGGAGTTGGGCGGATTTGGGAATGTGGAACTGTTTTTT. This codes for CASSLELGGFGNVELFF.

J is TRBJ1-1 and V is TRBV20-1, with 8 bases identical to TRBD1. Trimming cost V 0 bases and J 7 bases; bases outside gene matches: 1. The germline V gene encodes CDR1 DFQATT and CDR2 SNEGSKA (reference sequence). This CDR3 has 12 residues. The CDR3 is CSAREGTGEAFF. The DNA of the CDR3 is TGCAGTGCTAGAGAAGGGACAGGTGAAGCTTTCTTT.

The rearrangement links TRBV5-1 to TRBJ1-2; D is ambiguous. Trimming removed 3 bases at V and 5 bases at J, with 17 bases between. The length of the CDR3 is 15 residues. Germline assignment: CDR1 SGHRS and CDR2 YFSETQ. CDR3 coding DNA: TGCGCCAGCAGCTACCCTGAAGGCCCGGATTATGGCTACACCTTC. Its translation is CASSYPEGPDYGYTF.

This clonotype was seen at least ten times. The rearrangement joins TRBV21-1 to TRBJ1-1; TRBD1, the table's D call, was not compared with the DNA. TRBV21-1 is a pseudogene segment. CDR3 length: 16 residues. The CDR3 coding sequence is TGTGCCAGCCCGGGAGAGGGTCCCGGCGATGGCACTGAAGCTTTCTTT. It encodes CASPGEGPGDGTEAFF.

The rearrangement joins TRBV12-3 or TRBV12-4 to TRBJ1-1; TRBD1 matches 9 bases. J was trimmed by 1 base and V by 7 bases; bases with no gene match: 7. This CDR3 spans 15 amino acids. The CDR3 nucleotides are TGTGCCAGCAAGTCCGGGACAGGGAAGAACACTGAAGCTTTCTTT. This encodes CASKSGTGKNTEAFF.

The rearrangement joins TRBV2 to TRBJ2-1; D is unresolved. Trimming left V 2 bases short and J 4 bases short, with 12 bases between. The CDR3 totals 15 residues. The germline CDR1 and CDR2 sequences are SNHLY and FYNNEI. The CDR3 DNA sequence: TGTGCCAGCAGTGAACAGGCCCGAGCATACAATGAGCAGTTCTTC. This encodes CASSEQARAYNEQFF.

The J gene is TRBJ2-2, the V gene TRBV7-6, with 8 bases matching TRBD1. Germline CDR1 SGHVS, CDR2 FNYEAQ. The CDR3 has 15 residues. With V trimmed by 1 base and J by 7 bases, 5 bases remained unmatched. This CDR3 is CASSLETGADGELFF. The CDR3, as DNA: TGTGCCAGCAGCTTAGAGACAGGGGCCGACGGGGAGCTGTTTTTT.

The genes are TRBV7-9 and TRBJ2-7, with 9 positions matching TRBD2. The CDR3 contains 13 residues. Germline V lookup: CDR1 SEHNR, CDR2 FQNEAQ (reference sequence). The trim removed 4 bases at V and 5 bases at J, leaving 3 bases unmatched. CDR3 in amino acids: CASSSAGGDEQYF. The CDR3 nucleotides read TGTGCCAGCAGCTCGGCGGGAGGGGACGAGCAGTACTTC. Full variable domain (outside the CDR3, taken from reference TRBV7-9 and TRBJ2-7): DTGVSQNPRHKITKRGQNVTFRCDPISEHNRLYWYRQTLGQGPEFLTYFQNEAQLEKSRLLSDRFSAERPKGSFSTLEIQRTEQGDSAMYLCASSSAGGDEQYFGPGTRLTVT.

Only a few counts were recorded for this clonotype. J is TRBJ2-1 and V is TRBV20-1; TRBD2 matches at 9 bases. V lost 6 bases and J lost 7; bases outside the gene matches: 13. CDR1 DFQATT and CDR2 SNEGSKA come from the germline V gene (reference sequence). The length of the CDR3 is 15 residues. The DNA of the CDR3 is TGCAGTGCCCCGTTGGGACTAGCTAGGTCGAATGAGCAGTTCTTC. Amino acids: CSAPLGLARSNEQFF.

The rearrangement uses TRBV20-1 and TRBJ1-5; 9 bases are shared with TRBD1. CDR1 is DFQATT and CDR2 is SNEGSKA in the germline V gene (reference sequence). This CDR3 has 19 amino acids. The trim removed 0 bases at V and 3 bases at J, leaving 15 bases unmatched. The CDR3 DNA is TGCAGTGCTAGAGATTGGCGACAGGGGGGGACTAGGCTCAATCAGCCCCAGCATTTT. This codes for CSARDWRQGGTRLNQPQHF.